The sequence of this T cell receptor beta chain was determined in a study of blood T cell repertoires in COVID-19. On the study more broadly: The origin of the acute and convalescent COVID-19 samples was the United States, Italy and Spain. Sources were T cells, B-cell-depleted T cells, or PBMCs; the material itself was cDNA or gDNA.

Study processing details: Amplification with reference gene primers provided the estimates of nucleated cell counts. Profiling relied on immunoSEQ multiplex PCR, and the TCRdb table lists in-frame clones only, not all of them. Clone size and V and J calls were adopted from that table, with D and trimming inferred from the DNA. This repertoire shows over 85,000 clones, about 86% found once; its top ten account for 7% to 8.5%. This clone was counted once. Sequenced material: peripheral blood. The receptor's source is a woman in her seventies with acute or convalescent COVID-19.

CDR3: CASSSVDRDMNTEAFF. The CDR3 bases are TGCGCCAGCAGCTCCGTTGACCGCGACATGAACACTGAAGCTTTCTTT. The chain is built from TRBV5-1 and TRBJ1-1; D is unclear. V was pared by 3 bases and J by 0 bases, with 15 bases between. The V gene's germline CDR1 is SGHRS and CDR2 YFSETQ. The CDR3 contains 16 residues.